The 14 T cell receptor beta chains in this list originate from one sample, sequenced in a study of T cell responses to AZD1222 COVID-19 vaccine. Generated by immunoSEQ multiplex PCR, the TCRdb table keeps only in-frame clones and is missing some. The data hold about 270,000 clones, with 90% to 95% observed a single time. The sequencing used peripheral blood, collected 28 days after the second AZD1222 dose. These receptors originate from an adult who received the AZD1222 COVID-19 vaccine.

The gene calls are TRBV5-1 and TRBJ1-2; TRBD1 might be the D (5 bases). The germline gives CDR1 SGHRS, CDR2 YFSETQ. The CDR3 runs 14 residues. V lost 0 bases and J lost 4, with 10 bases in between. The CDR3 coding sequence is TGCGCCAGCAGCTTGGAGGGGCGCGGCTATGGCTACACCTTC. It specifies CASSLEGRGYGYTF. Variable domain in full (rest from reference TRBV5-1 and TRBJ1-2): KAGVTQTPRYLIKTRGQQVTLSCSPISGHRSVSWYQQTPGQGLQFLFEYFSETQRNKGNFPGRFSGRQFSNSRSEMNVSTLELGDSALYLCASSLEGRGYGYTFGSGTRLTVV.

V usage is TRBV12-3 or TRBV12-4 and J usage is TRBJ1-2; D is undetermined. Trimming took off 6 bases at V and 6 bases at J, with 14 bases between the two ends. The CDR3 runs to 13 residues. CDR3 nucleotide sequence: TGTGCCAGCAGCGGGCGACAATCTAATGGCTACACCTTC. Protein: CASSGRQSNGYTF.

The rearrangement joins TRBV4-1 to TRBJ1-2, with D tentatively TRBD1 (5 bases). The CDR3 loop spans 16 amino acids. Germline V gives CDR1 MGHRA, CDR2 YSYEKL. The ends were cut back, 2 bases at V and 5 bases at J, with 18 bases in the middle. The CDR3 here is CASSQPTSTVPYGYTF. The CDR3 coding sequence is TGCGCCAGCAGCCAACCCACGTCGACAGTTCCTTATGGCTACACCTTC.

The V gene is TRBV6-8, the J gene TRBJ1-3; D is perhaps TRBD1 (5 bases). Germline V lookup: CDR1 MNHGY, CDR2 SAAAGT. The CDR3 sequence is 16 residues long. The V and J ends lost 7 bases and 0 bases respectively, with 16 bases between them. The CDR3 region is CASKLPGRSSGNTIYF. The CDR3 DNA follows: TGTGCCAGCAAACTCCCGGGACGGAGCTCTGGAAACACCATATATTTT.

The V call is TRBV5-1, the J call TRBJ2-3; 7 bases are a match to TRBD1. The CDR3 runs 15 residues. V shed 3 bases and J 0 bases; nucleotides not matched to a gene: 4. The germline CDR1 and CDR2 sequences are SGHRS and YFSETQ. Written as DNA, the CDR3 is TGCGCCAGCAGCTCCGGGACAGCTAGCACAGATACGCAGTATTTT. It specifies CASSSGTASTDTQYF.

This chain connects TRBV5-1 to TRBJ2-6; no reliable D call. From germline, CDR1 is SGHRS and CDR2 YFSETQ. This CDR3 spans 16 amino acids. V lost 1 base to trimming and J lost 3 bases, with 11 bases between them. CDR3 nucleotide sequence: TGCGCCAGCAGCTTGTCATCGGGTTTTGGGGCCAACGTCCTGACTTTC. Translated: CASSLSSGFGANVLTF.

CDR3 nucleotide sequence: TGTGCCAGCTCACCGATCCCAGGGGGCTATGGCTACACCTTC. It yields the protein CASSPIPGGYGYTF. The gene calls are TRBV18 and TRBJ1-2; TRBD1 aligns across 7 bases. With 3 bases clipped from V and 4 bases from J, the junction kept 5 bases outside the gene matches. The CDR3 is 14 residues long. Germline assignment: CDR1 KGHSH and CDR2 LQKENI. The whole variable domain, filled in from reference TRBV18 and TRBJ1-2, reads NAGVMQNPRHLVRRRGQEARLRCSPMKGHSHVYWYRQLPEEGLKFMVYLQKENIIDESGMPKERFSAEFPKEGPSILRIQQVVRGDSAAYFCASSPIPGGYGYTFGSGTRLTVV.

The rearrangement links TRBV7-3 to TRBJ2-7; 7 bases map to TRBD1. The CDR3 has 16 residues. The V gene end was trimmed by 1 base and the J gene end by 1 base; junction bases not matched to a gene: 7. Germline values: CDR1 SGHTA, CDR2 FQGTGA. The CDR3 is CASSLKPAGGSYEQYF. DNA of the CDR3: TGTGCCAGCAGCTTAAAGCCGGCAGGGGGATCCTACGAGCAGTACTTC.

The chain is built from TRBV12-3 or TRBV12-4 and TRBJ2-1, with D possibly matching TRBD2 (5 bases). Trimming removed 8 bases at V and 1 base at J, with 6 bases between. This CDR3 has 12 residues. The CDR3 DNA sequence: TGTGCCAGCCGGGGATCCTACAATGAGCAGTTCTTC. It is translated as CASRGSYNEQFF.

The chain links TRBV29-1 to TRBJ1-2; D gene unclear. The CDR3 contains 11 residues. The V and J ends lost 3 bases and 7 bases respectively, with 9 bases between them. Germline V gene lookup returns CDR1 SQVTM and CDR2 ANQGSEA. The CDR3 DNA reads TGCAGCGTTGAGCAGTTGGCTGGCTACACCTTC. As protein: CSVEQLAGYTF.

The rearrangement links TRBV11-2 to TRBJ2-1; 12 nucleotides match TRBD2. The CDR3 totals 14 residues. V lost 1 base, J lost 12 bases, and 4 bases stayed unmatched. CDR1 and CDR2 from the germline V gene are SGHAT and FQNNGV. This CDR3 reads CASSLGLAGAGQFF. The CDR3 bases are TGTGCCAGCAGCTTAGGACTAGCGGGAGCGGGGCAGTTCTTC.

CDR3 loop: CASSLSFTYEQYF. The CDR3 bases are TGTGCCAGCAGTTTATCGTTTACCTACGAGCAGTACTTC. The chain links TRBV27 to TRBJ2-7; D call uncertain. This CDR3 has 13 residues. Trimming removed 0 bases at V and 2 bases at J, with 5 bases between. Germline V lookup: CDR1 MNHEY, CDR2 SMNVEV (reference sequence).

J is TRBJ2-2 and V is TRBV4-2, with D possibly TRBD2 on 6 matching bases. This CDR3 has 15 residues. The germline gives CDR1 LGHNA, CDR2 YNFKEQ. Between the trimmed V and J ends, which lost 6 bases and 0 bases, there was a span of 11 bases. CDR3 loop: CASSPAGSNTGELFF. CDR3 in DNA: TGTGCCAGCAGTCCCGCGGGGTCGAACACCGGGGAGCTGTTTTTT.

V and J are TRBV9 and TRBJ2-2; 8 bases are shared with TRBD1. V lost 3 bases, J lost 6 bases, and 16 bases stayed unmatched. The CDR3 sequence is 18 residues long. Germline V gene lookup returns CDR1 SGDLS and CDR2 YYNGEE. CDR3 residues: CASSARQGRVGMPGELFF. In DNA, the CDR3 is TGTGCCAGCAGCGCCCGACAGGGGCGCGTCGGGATGCCCGGGGAGCTGTTTTTT.